The 17 T cell receptor beta chains below come from one sample, sequenced in a study of shared clonotypes between healthy human individuals. Assay: immunoSEQ multiplex PCR; the TCRdb copy retains only in-frame clones and omits some. This sample has some 1,600,000 clones, with 95% to 99% found just once. Sample: naive CD4+ T cells sorted from blood. This sample's subset: CD45RA+ positively selected. These TCRs come from a young man in good health.

The CDR3 spells CATEEGPGTAARGAQYF. The CDR3 DNA reads TGTGCCACCGAGGAAGGGCCGGGGACTGCCGCGAGGGGGGCCCAGTACTTC. The chain uses TRBV15 and TRBJ2-5; D possibly matches TRBD1 or TRBD2 (6 bases each). CDR1 is LNHNV, CDR2 YYDKDF, per germline (reference sequence). The CDR3 spans 17 residues. V was pared by 8 bases and J by 9 bases, with 31 bases between.

This sequence joins TRBV5-6 and TRBJ2-7; a possible D gene is TRBD2 (5 bases). V lost 4 bases to trimming and J lost 0 bases, with 14 bases between them. This CDR3 region has 15 residues. Germline CDR1 and CDR2: SGHDT and YYEEEE. CDR3 in amino acids: CASSGSGIGSYEQYF. CDR3 coding DNA: TGTGCCAGCAGCGGGAGCGGCATAGGCTCCTACGAGCAGTACTTC.

V usage is TRBV29-1 and J usage is TRBJ2-7; the match to TRBD2 covers 8 bases. Germline V gene data show CDR1 as SQVTM and CDR2 as ANQGSEA. V lost 4 bases and J lost 6; bases outside the gene matches: 8. The CDR3 runs 13 residues. Here the CDR3 reads CSVGPGGPLEQYF. In nucleotides, the CDR3 is TGCAGCGTTGGTCCGGGAGGGCCTCTCGAGCAGTACTTC.

This clone was counted a single time. This chain uses TRBV4-1 with TRBJ2-1; TRBD2 matches 8 bases. The CDR3 loop spans 16 amino acids. The V gene end was trimmed by 4 bases and the J gene end by 5 bases; junction bases not matched to a gene: 10. Germline CDR1 and CDR2: MGHRA and YSYEKL. Written as DNA, the CDR3 is TGCGCCAGCAGCCGGGCCGGGACTAGGTTAGACAATGAGCAGTTCTTC. Translating gives CASSRAGTRLDNEQFF.

V and J are TRBV5-6 and TRBJ2-2; tentatively, D is TRBD1 (6 bases). Trimming took 1 base from V and 0 from J, leaving 7 bases between them. The germline V gene has CDR1 SGHDT and CDR2 YYEEEE. The CDR3 extends over 15 amino acids. The CDR3 reads CASSLQGPNTGELFF. CDR3 DNA: TGTGCCAGCAGCTTGCAGGGGCCGAACACCGGGGAGCTGTTTTTT.

The chain carries TRBV12-1 and TRBJ2-7; the table's D call TRBD2 went unverified against the DNA. TRBV12-1 is a recognized pseudogene. CDR3 length equals 17 residues. The CDR3 reads CASSLPIAGGTPYEQYF. The CDR3 nucleotides read TGTGCCAGCAGCCTCCCAATAGCGGGAGGGACCCCGTACGAGCAGTACTTC.

As for this clone: Other nucleotide sequences in the sample specify the same CDR3. V gene TRBV28 combines with J gene TRBJ1-2; 8 bases are shared with TRBD1. This CDR3 spans 14 amino acids. CDR1 and CDR2 (germline): MDHEN, SYDVKM. With 3 bases clipped from V and 2 bases from J, the junction kept 2 bases outside the gene matches. The CDR3 is CASSLGQANYGYTF. As DNA, the CDR3 is TGTGCCAGCAGTTTGGGACAGGCAAACTATGGCTACACCTTC.

This clone was detected only once. As DNA, the CDR3 is TGTGCCAGTAGTATCGGGGCCTTGGGGCCCCAGCATTTT. It is translated as CASSIGALGPQHF. The J gene is TRBJ1-5, the V gene TRBV19, with D possibly TRBD1 on 5 matching bases. Per germline, CDR1 LNHDA and CDR2 SQIVND (reference sequence). The CDR3 totals 13 residues. V dropped 3 bases and J dropped 9 bases, with 12 bases sitting between them.

The gene calls are TRBV14 and TRBJ2-5; D is uncertain. CDR1 SGHDN and CDR2 FVKESK come from the germline V gene. Trimming removed 5 bases at V and 2 bases at J, with 9 bases between. The CDR3 has 13 residues. The CDR3, as DNA: TGTGCCAGCAGCTCCCGACATCAAGAGACCCAGTACTTC. This sequence encodes CASSSRHQETQYF.

The chain has TRBV6-5 and TRBJ2-1; possible D gene TRBD1, 6 bases. The V end was cut by 0 bases, the J end by 8 bases, with 11 bases between. Looked up from germline, CDR1 is MNHEY and CDR2 is SVGAGI. This CDR3 contains 14 residues. CDR3 residues: CASSYSTGLDEQFF. CDR3 DNA sequence: TGTGCCAGCAGTTACTCCACAGGGTTGGATGAGCAGTTCTTC.

The rearrangement uses TRBV5-3 and TRBJ2-1; 8 bases map to TRBD1. TRBV5-3 is identified as an open reading frame with a role that is uncertain. The CDR3 extends over 11 amino acids. Unmatched junction bases numbered 7, after V lost 4 bases and J lost 16 bases. Here the CDR3 DNA reads TGTGCCAGAAGCCCGGGACAGGAGATATTCTTC. Translated: CARSPGQEIFF.

This chain connects TRBV28 to TRBJ1-5; D gene uncertain. V was trimmed by 4 bases and J by 0 bases, leaving 13 bases between them. This CDR3 spans 16 amino acids. Germline V gene sequence: CDR1 MDHEN, CDR2 SYDVKM. Written as DNA, the CDR3 is TGTGCCAGCAGTTCCCCGCGGCAGATTAGCAATCAGCCCCAGCATTTT. It specifies CASSSPRQISNQPQHF.

The chain recombines TRBV19 with TRBJ2-7; maybe TRBD2 (6 bases). CDR3 size: 15 residues. Germline CDR1 LNHDA, CDR2 SQIVND (reference sequence). The V end was cut by 1 base, the J end by 6 bases, with 16 bases between. CDR3 sequence: CASSIGTTLLSEQYF. The CDR3 region has the DNA TGTGCCAGTAGTATAGGGACTACGCTACTGAGCGAGCAGTACTTC.

The rearrangement uses TRBV27 and TRBJ2-5; no clear D gene. With 5 bases removed from V and 2 bases from J, the gap between germline ends came to 9 bases. Germline lookup yields CDR1 MNHEY and CDR2 SMNVEV (reference sequence). The CDR3 runs 13 residues. CDR3 residues: CASSVTVQETQYF. Written as DNA, the CDR3 is TGTGCCAGCAGTGTGACTGTTCAAGAGACCCAGTACTTC.

The chain has TRBV5-4 and TRBJ2-3; the D is unclear. This CDR3 has 14 residues. Trimming pared 5 bases from V and 0 bases from J, leaving 10 bases between. Germline CDR1 reads SGHNT; CDR2 reads YYREEE (reference sequence). The CDR3 region has the DNA TGTGCCAGCAGAGGCAGACCTAGCACAGATACGCAGTATTTT. Translation gives CASRGRPSTDTQYF.

The rearrangement joins TRBV7-2 to TRBJ2-7; 8 bases align to TRBD2. CDR1 is SGHTA and CDR2 is FQGNSA in the germline V gene. There are 15 residues in the CDR3. Germline trimming cut 5 bases from V and 5 bases from J; bases unmatched to any gene: 11. CDR3: CASSPPASGFNEQYF. The CDR3 DNA follows: TGTGCCAGCAGCCCCCCAGCTAGCGGGTTCAACGAGCAGTACTTC.

The CDR3 spells CASSLGAYDLYEQYF. Written as DNA, the CDR3 is TGTGCCAGCAGCTTAGGCGCCTATGACCTCTACGAGCAGTACTTC. The chain has TRBV5-4 and TRBJ2-7; D gene uncertain. This CDR3 comprises 15 residues. Germline V gene lookup returns CDR1 SGHNT and CDR2 YYREEE (reference sequence). The V and J ends lost 2 bases and 3 bases respectively, with 15 bases between them.